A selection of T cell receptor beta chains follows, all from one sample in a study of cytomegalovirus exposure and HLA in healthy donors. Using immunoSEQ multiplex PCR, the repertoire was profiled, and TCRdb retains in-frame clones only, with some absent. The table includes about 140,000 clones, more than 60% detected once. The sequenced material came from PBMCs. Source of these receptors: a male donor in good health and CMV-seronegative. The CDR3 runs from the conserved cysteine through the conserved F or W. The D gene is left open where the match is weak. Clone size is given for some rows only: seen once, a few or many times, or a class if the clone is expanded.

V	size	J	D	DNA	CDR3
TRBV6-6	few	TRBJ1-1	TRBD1	TGTGCCAGCAACTTAGGACAGGAGAACACTGAAGCTTTCTTT	CASNLGQENTEAFF
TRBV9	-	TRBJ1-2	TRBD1	TGTGCCAGCAGCGCACGACACCCCAGGGACAGATCTAACTATGGCTACACCTTC	CASSARHPRDRSNYGYTF
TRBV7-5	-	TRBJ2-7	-	TGTGCCAGAACCATCGGGGGGGATTCTGGGGAGCAGTACTTC	CARTIGGDSGEQYF
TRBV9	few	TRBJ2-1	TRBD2	TGTGCCAGCAGCGCGTTGCGGGGGAGATACAATGAGCAGTTCTTC	CASSALRGRYNEQFF
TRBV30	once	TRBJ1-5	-	TGTGCCTGGAGTCAGGGTAAGAATCAGCCCCAGCATTTT	CAWSQGKNQPQHF
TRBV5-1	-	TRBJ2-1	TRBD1	TGCGCCAGTACACCGGGACAGGGTAGCAATGAGCAGTTCTTC	CASTPGQGSNEQFF
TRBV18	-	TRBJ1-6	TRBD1	TGTGCCAGCTCACCACCGCGGGGACAGGACCCTGGCCCAAATTCACCCCTCCACTTT	CASSPPRGQDPGPNSPLHF
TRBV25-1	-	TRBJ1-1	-	TGTGCCAGCAGTGAATATTACAGCTCGGGACAAAGCACTGAAGCTTTCTTT	CASSEYYSSGQSTEAFF
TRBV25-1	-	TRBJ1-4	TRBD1	TGTGCCAGCAGTGTCGTCCGGGACAGCGCAACTAATGAAAAACTGTTTTTT	CASSVVRDSATNEKLFF
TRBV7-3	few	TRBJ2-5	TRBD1	TGTGCCAGCAGCTCCGAGGGGGCGGCATGGGAGACCCAGTACTTC	CASSSEGAAWETQYF
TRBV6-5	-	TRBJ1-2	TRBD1	TGTGCCAGCAGAAGAGGGACAGCTTATTATGGCTACACCTTC	CASRRGTAYYGYTF
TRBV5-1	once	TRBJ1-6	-	TGCGCCAGCAGCGCCCCTGAGGGGGAAAGCTCCTATAATTCACCCCTCCACTTT	CASSAPEGESSYNSPLHF
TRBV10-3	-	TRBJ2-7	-	TGTGCCATCAGTGAGTCGACAGGGAGGTACGAGCAGTACTTC	CAISESTGRYEQYF
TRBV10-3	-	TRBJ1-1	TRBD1	TGTGCCATCAGTGAGCCGTCGGGACAGAGAGCTTTCTTT	CAISEPSGQRAFF
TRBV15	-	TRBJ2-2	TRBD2	TGTGCCACCAGGGCCGGGACTAGCACCGGGGAGCTGTTTTTT	CATRAGTSTGELFF
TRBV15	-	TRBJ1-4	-	TGTGCCACCAGCAGAGAGATAACATCAACTAATGAAAAACTGTTTTTT	CATSREITSTNEKLFF
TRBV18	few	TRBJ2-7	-	TGTGCCAGCTCACCACAGATAGTCTCCTACGAGCAGTACTTC	CASSPQIVSYEQYF
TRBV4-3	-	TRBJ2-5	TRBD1	TGCGCCAGCAGCCTGGGACAGCAAGAGACCCAGTACTTC	CASSLGQQETQYF
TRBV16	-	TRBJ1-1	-	TGTGCCAGCAGCCAAAACAGGGCGAACACTGAAGCTTTCTTT	CASSQNRANTEAFF
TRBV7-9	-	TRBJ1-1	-	TGTGCCAGCAGTCACCCCGGGAGAACTGAAGCTTTCTTT	CASSHPGRTEAFF
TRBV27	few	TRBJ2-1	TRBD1	TGTGCCAGCAGCGGTGTCAGGGGGAGCTCCTACAATGAGCAGTTCTTC	CASSGVRGSSYNEQFF
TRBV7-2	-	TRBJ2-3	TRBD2	TGTGCCTGCAGCAGGAAGACTAGCGGGGGCACAGATACGCAGTATTTT	CACSRKTSGGTDTQYF
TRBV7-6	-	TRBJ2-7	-	TGTGCCAGCAGCTTAGAAGGCGGAGTCGCCTACGAGCAGTACTTC	CASSLEGGVAYEQYF
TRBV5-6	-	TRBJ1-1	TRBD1	TGTGCCAGCAGCCCCGAGACAGGGGTAGTCACTGAAGCTTTCTTT	CASSPETGVVTEAFF
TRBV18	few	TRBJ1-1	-	TGTGCCAGCTCACCACCGGAGGCAACAGACACTGAAGCTTTCTTT	CASSPPEATDTEAFF
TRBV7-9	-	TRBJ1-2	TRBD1	TGTGCCAGCAGCCAAGACAGGGGTGGCTACACCTTC	CASSQDRGGYTF
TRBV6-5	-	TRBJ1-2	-	TGTGCCAGCAGGCGGGCGGTTAACTATGGCTACACCTTC	CASRRAVNYGYTF
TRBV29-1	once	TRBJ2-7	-	TGCAGCGTTGAAGCTCAGGGAACCTACGAGCAGTACTTC	CSVEAQGTYEQYF
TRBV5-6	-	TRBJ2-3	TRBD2	TGTGCCAGCAGCTTGGTGGGGGAGGGAAGCACAGATACGCAGTATTTT	CASSLVGEGSTDTQYF
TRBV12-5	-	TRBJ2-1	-	TGTGCTAGTTTTTTATACAATGAGCAGTTCTTC	CASFLYNEQFF
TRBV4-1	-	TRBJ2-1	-	TGCGCCAGCAGCCAAGATTTACAGTACAATGAGCAGTTCTTC	CASSQDLQYNEQFF
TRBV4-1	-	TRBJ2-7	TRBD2	TGCGCCAGCAGCCAGCTAGCGGGAGGGCCCGGGTACGAGCAGTACTTC	CASSQLAGGPGYEQYF
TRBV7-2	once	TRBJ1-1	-	TGTGCCAGCAGCTTAGCAACCGGGGGGATTGAAGCTTTCTTT	CASSLATGGIEAFF
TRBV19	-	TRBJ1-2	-	TGTGCCAGTAGTACGAGCCCTCTAACCGGGGGCTACACCTTC	CASSTSPLTGGYTF
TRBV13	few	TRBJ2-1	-	TGTGCCAGCAGCCTAAAGACCTACAATGAGCAGTTCTTC	CASSLKTYNEQFF
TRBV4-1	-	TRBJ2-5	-	TGCGCCAGCAGCCCAGTTACCGGGAGCTGGGAGACCCAGTACTTC	CASSPVTGSWETQYF
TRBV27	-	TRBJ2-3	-	TGTGCCAGCAGTCCGAGGGTTCGAGCACGAACCACAGATACGCAGTATTTT	CASSPRVRARTTDTQYF
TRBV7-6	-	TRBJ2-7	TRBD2	TGTGCCAGCAGCTTAGGGGGTAGCGGGATCCCCTACGAGCAGTACTTC	CASSLGGSGIPYEQYF
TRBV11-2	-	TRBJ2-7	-	TGTGCCAGCAGCTCGACAGGAGTTTACGAGCAGTACTTC	CASSSTGVYEQYF
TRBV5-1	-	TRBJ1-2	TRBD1	TGCGCCAGCAGCTTGGGGACAGGACGAGACTACACCTTC	CASSLGTGRDYTF
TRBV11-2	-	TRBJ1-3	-	TGTGCCAGCAGCTTAGACAGGACAGGAAACACCATATATTTT	CASSLDRTGNTIYF
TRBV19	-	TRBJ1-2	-	TGTGCCAGTAGCGTTACAGTGGATGGCTACACCTTC	CASSVTVDGYTF
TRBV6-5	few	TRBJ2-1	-	TGTGCCAGCAGGCAGTACGACAAACCCGAGCAGTTCTTC	CASRQYDKPEQFF
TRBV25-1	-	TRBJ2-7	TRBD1	TGTGCCAGCAGTGGCACCGGGACAGGCGGCGAGCAGTACTTC	CASSGTGTGGEQYF
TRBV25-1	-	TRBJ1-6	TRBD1	TGTGCCAGCAGTGCCCCGGGACAGGGGAATTCACCCCTCCACTTT	CASSAPGQGNSPLHF
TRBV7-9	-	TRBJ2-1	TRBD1	TGTGCCAGCAGCACCAACGAGCCGGGACAGGGGTTCAATGAGCAGTTCTTC	CASSTNEPGQGFNEQFF
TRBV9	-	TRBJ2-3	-	TGTGCCAGCAGCGTAGAAACTATAAATACAGATACGCAGTATTTT	CASSVETINTDTQYF
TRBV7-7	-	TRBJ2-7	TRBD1	TGTGCTAGCAGCTTACGGGACAGGGGCTACGAGCAGTACTTC	CASSLRDRGYEQYF